This T cell receptor beta chain appears in the sequencing data of a study of post-analysis software for immune sequencing data. Whole-study context: Courses of disease covered relapsing-remitting, secondary progressive and progressive-relapsing multiple sclerosis.

Unique-molecular-identifier-tagged TCR beta cDNA libraries were used. TCRdb re-called the PCR reads through MiXCR, storing one row per CDR3 protein. The sample records approximately 360,000 distinct CDR3 sequences, less than 40% being singletons. Study-level points and caveats: TRBV5-6, TRBV5-1 and TRBV20-1 were among roughly 5 TRBV segments more frequent in patients than controls.

Worth noting for this clonotype: Antigen: not known.

Germline values: CDR1 SGHDT, CDR2 YYEEEE. Trimming shortened V by 4 bases and J by 4 bases, and 26 bases separated the two germline ends. The CDR3 totals 19 residues. The sample comprised blood. The sequence derives from a girl aged 5-17 years with multiple sclerosis. V usage is TRBV5-6 and J usage is TRBJ2-2; D is unresolved. CDR3 region: CASSLNPLLGRSSTGELFF. As DNA, the CDR3 is TGTGCCAGCAGCCTCAACCCCCTCTTGGGCCGCTCGAGCACCGGGGAGCTGTTTTTT.